These 3 T cell receptor beta chains were sequenced from one sample in a study of cytomegalovirus exposure and HLA in healthy donors. PCR involved 60 Vbeta and 13 Jbeta primers. Some clones are missing from TCRdb's copy, which holds only in-frame ones; the method was immunoSEQ multiplex PCR. The sample records around 100,000 clones, 73% being singletons. Material for sequencing was PBMCs. These receptors came from a woman aged 30 to 39 in good health and CMV-seronegative.

The chain uses TRBV5-6 and TRBJ2-6, with D unresolved. Germline CDR1 SGHDT, CDR2 YYEEEE. The CDR3 totals 16 residues. V shed 4 bases and J shed 1 base, with 12 bases lying between them. The CDR3 loop reads CASSPPRSSGANVLTF. The CDR3, as DNA: TGTGCCAGCAGCCCACCCAGGTCTTCTGGGGCCAACGTCCTGACTTTC.

CDR3 DNA sequence: TGTGCCAGCAGCCGGACAGCAGAGCGGGGCTACACCTTC. The encoded protein is CASSRTAERGYTF. The chain employs TRBV7-8 and TRBJ1-2; a weak D match, TRBD1 (6 bases). The CDR3 covers 13 residues. The V end was cut by 5 bases, the J end by 8 bases, with 15 bases between. Germline CDR1 and CDR2: SGHVS and FQNEAQ.

The chain employs TRBV11-3 and TRBJ2-7, with D possibly TRBD1 on 6 matching bases. The CDR3 loop spans 12 amino acids. The germline V and J ends were trimmed by 5 bases and 4 bases, with 9 bases remaining between them. Per the germline V gene, CDR1 is SGHNT and CDR2 is YENEEA. The CDR3 here is CASSPRGYEQYF. The CDR3 DNA is TGTGCCAGCAGCCCCAGGGGATACGAGCAGTACTTC.